The 23 T cell receptor beta chains listed next were all sequenced from one sample in a study of CD8 T cells in Susac syndrome. Reverse transcription of roughly 0.5 to 1 ug RNA was performed with random hexamers. MiXCR was run by TCRdb on the immunoSEQ multiplex PCR reads, yielding one entry per CDR3 protein. The sample carries roughly 130,000 distinct CDR3 sequences, around 94% recorded once. The sequencing sample was made of CD8+ T cells from PBMCs. The receptor set was obtained from a human donor with Susac syndrome.

The chain carries TRBV27 and TRBJ1-2; 7 bases map to TRBD1. Trimming at V came to 4 bases and at J to 4 bases, leaving 9 bases not matched to a gene. The CDR3 totals 15 residues. Germline V CDR1 and CDR2: MNHEY, SMNVEV (reference sequence). The CDR3 DNA sequence: TGTGCCAGCAGTTCAACCCGGGACAGTCCCTATGGCTACACCTTC. It is translated as CASSSTRDSPYGYTF.

V and J are TRBV5-1 and TRBJ2-2; the match to TRBD1 covers 9 bases. Trimming removed 4 bases from V and 1 base from J; junction bases left unmatched: 5. This CDR3 contains 16 residues. Germline values: CDR1 SGHRS, CDR2 YFSETQ. CDR3 loop: CASSPGGQGNTGELFF. The DNA for the CDR3 is TGCGCCAGCAGCCCCGGGGGACAGGGGAACACCGGGGAGCTGTTTTTT.

The chain employs TRBV4-1 and TRBJ2-3, with 7 positions matching TRBD1. Germline CDR1 and CDR2: MGHRA and YSYEKL. V lost 1 base, J lost 4 bases, and 5 bases stayed unmatched. The CDR3 has 15 residues. The CDR3 nucleotides read TGCGCCAGCAGCCAAGGGCAGGGGGAAGCAGATACGCAGTATTTT. Protein product: CASSQGQGEADTQYF.

This chain uses TRBV5-4 with TRBJ2-5; the D is unclear. CDR1 and CDR2 (germline): SGHNT, YYREEE (reference sequence). The V gene lost 0 bases and the J gene lost 3 bases, with 6 bases spanning the gap. The CDR3 is 13 residues long. CDR3 DNA sequence: TGTGCCAGCAGCTTGGTAACAGAAGAGACCCAGTACTTC. Its translation is CASSLVTEETQYF.

The genes are TRBV4-1 and TRBJ1-2; a weak D match, TRBD1 (6 bases). Germline V CDR1 and CDR2: MGHRA, YSYEKL. Trimming took 1 base from V and 8 from J, leaving 11 bases between them. CDR3 length equals 13 residues. This CDR3 reads CASSQAQGGGYTF. Here the CDR3 DNA reads TGCGCCAGCAGCCAAGCACAGGGCGGCGGCTACACCTTC.

This chain's CDR3 is CSAPPPNERDTQYF. The CDR3 region has the DNA TGCAGTGCGCCTCCGCCCAACGAGAGAGATACGCAGTATTTT. J is TRBJ2-3 and V is TRBV20-1, with D unresolved. Germline CDR1 and CDR2: DFQATT and SNEGSKA (reference sequence). With 6 bases removed from V and 5 bases from J, the gap between germline ends came to 18 bases. The CDR3 sequence is 14 residues long.

The chain recombines TRBV2 with TRBJ2-7; D not certain. The CDR3 spans 11 residues. CDR1 is SNHLY and CDR2 is FYNNEI in the germline V gene. Between the trimmed V and J ends, which lost 5 bases and 5 bases, there was a span of 7 bases. CDR3 nucleotide sequence: TGTGCCAGCAGTCAGGTCGACGAGCAGTACTTC. Translating gives CASSQVDEQYF.

V and J are TRBV11-3 and TRBJ2-3, with 7 bases that match TRBD1. The CDR3 has 13 amino acids. Germline V lookup: CDR1 SGHNT, CDR2 YENEEA. Germline trimming cut 5 bases from V and 6 bases from J; bases unmatched to any gene: 5. CDR3 protein: CASSPTGADTQYF. CDR3 sequence (DNA): TGTGCCAGCAGCCCCACAGGGGCCGATACGCAGTATTTT.

This clonotype was seen just once. The chain has TRBV12-3 or TRBV12-4 and TRBJ1-3; TRBD1 is a possible D gene (5 bases). CDR3 length: 13 amino acids. The V end was cut by 10 bases, the J end by 8 bases, with 18 bases between. This chain's CDR3 is CAIPSPSGDTIYF. CDR3 in DNA: TGTGCCATCCCTTCACCGTCGGGGGACACCATATATTTT.

The CDR3 sequence: CASRPGGYNEQFF. CDR3 nucleotides: TGTGCCAGCAGGCCGGGGGGATACAATGAGCAGTTCTTC. This chain links TRBV13 with TRBJ2-1; 7 positions match TRBD2. In germline, CDR1 is PRHDT, CDR2 FYEKMQ (reference sequence). V trimming: 6 bases; J trimming: 4 bases; junction bases outside the gene matches: 3. The length of the CDR3 is 13 residues.

The chain joins TRBV4-2 to TRBJ2-7, with D perhaps TRBD2 (6 bases). V shed 2 bases and J shed 2 bases, with 10 bases lying between them. Per the germline V gene, CDR1 is LGHNA and CDR2 is YNFKEQ. The CDR3 loop spans 14 amino acids. The CDR3 reads CASSQSGGPYEQYF. CDR3 bases: TGTGCCAGCAGCCAAAGCGGAGGGCCCTACGAGCAGTACTTC.

This chain joins TRBV24-1 and TRBJ2-7; 8 bases align to TRBD2. The CDR3 length is 14 residues. Germline trimming cut 2 bases from V and 7 bases from J; bases unmatched to any gene: 6. Germline lookup yields CDR1 KGHDR and CDR2 SFDVKD. The CDR3 is CATSDSGGGGEQYF. The DNA of the CDR3 is TGTGCCACCAGTGATTCCGGGGGGGGAGGAGAGCAGTACTTC.

The chain joins TRBV6-2 or TRBV6-3 to TRBJ2-1; 10 nucleotides agree with TRBD2. Unmatched junction bases numbered 2, after V lost 0 bases and J lost 0 bases. Germline-derived CDR1 and CDR2 are MNHEY and SVGEGT. This CDR3 region has 17 residues. The CDR3 DNA reads as TGTGCCAGCAGTTACTCCCTAGCGGGGGACTCCTACAATGAGCAGTTCTTC. It translates to CASSYSLAGDSYNEQFF.

CDR3 sequence: CASSVSGAQVETQYF. The CDR3 DNA reads TGTGCCAGCAGCGTCTCAGGGGCGCAGGTAGAGACCCAGTACTTC. The chain carries TRBV9 and TRBJ2-5; TRBD1 might be the D (6 bases). The ends were cut back, 2 bases at V and 4 bases at J, with 15 bases in the middle. CDR1 is SGDLS, CDR2 YYNGEE, per germline. The CDR3 has 15 residues.

This clonotype was detected only a few times. This sequence joins TRBV21-1 and TRBJ2-3; TRBD1 reflects the table's D call only, with no check against the DNA. TRBV21-1 is deemed a pseudogene. The CDR3 runs 16 residues. In DNA form, the CDR3 reads TGTGCCAGCAGCAAAATGGGGACAGCAACCACAGATACGCAGTATTTT. Its protein product is CASSKMGTATTDTQYF.

V usage is TRBV20-1 and J usage is TRBJ2-5; 7 bases align to TRBD1. V shed 3 bases and J 1 base; nucleotides not matched to a gene: 8. The CDR3 loop spans 15 amino acids. Germline CDR1 DFQATT, CDR2 SNEGSKA (reference sequence). The CDR3 DNA is TGCAGTGCTAGTCGGCTTGGGGACAGCCAAGAGACCCAGTACTTC. Amino acids: CSASRLGDSQETQYF.

The rearrangement uses TRBV27 and TRBJ2-5; D is undetermined. The CDR3 has 13 amino acids. The V end lost 1 base, the J end lost 3 bases, and 6 bases lay between the germline ends. Looked up from germline, CDR1 is MNHEY and CDR2 is SMNVEV (reference sequence). Here the CDR3 DNA reads TGTGCCAGCAGTTTATTACAAGAAGAGACCCAGTACTTC. Translation gives CASSLLQEETQYF.

The chain recombines TRBV12-3 or TRBV12-4 with TRBJ1-1; TRBD1 aligns across 8 bases. The CDR3 totals 15 residues. Losses at the gene ends were 6 bases for V and 3 bases for J; bases not matched to a gene: 9. The CDR3 spells CASRHPGQGYTEAFF. The CDR3 DNA is TGTGCCAGCAGACATCCCGGACAGGGCTACACTGAAGCTTTCTTT.

This rearrangement joins TRBV29-1 to TRBJ2-1; D is perhaps TRBD1 (5 bases). The CDR3 has 15 amino acids. V was shortened by 5 bases and J by 0 bases, with 14 bases between the two germline ends. Germline CDR1 SQVTM, CDR2 ANQGSEA. The CDR3 DNA follows: TGCAGCGTTTACCTGACAGCGAGCTCCTACAATGAGCAGTTCTTC. This sequence encodes CSVYLTASSYNEQFF.

The chain couples TRBV3-1 to TRBJ2-5; D possibly uses TRBD1 or TRBD2 (6 bases each). Germline V CDR1 and CDR2: LGHDT, YNNKEL (reference sequence). The CDR3 is 17 amino acids. V lost 1 base and J lost 7, with 22 bases in between. As DNA, the CDR3 is TGTGCCAGCAGCCAAGTCCTACAGGGACTTCTTTTCGGGACCCAGTACTTC. This codes for CASSQVLQGLLFGTQYF.

This clonotype showed up just once. This rearrangement joins TRBV7-9 to TRBJ2-1, with D hard to call. The V gene lost 3 bases and the J gene lost 8 bases, with 8 bases spanning the gap. The germline CDR1 and CDR2 sequences are SEHNR and FQNEAQ (reference sequence). The CDR3 is made up of 12 amino acids. CDR3 nucleotides: TGTGCCAGCAGCTTGGCAGATTATGAGCAGTTCTTC. It codes for CASSLADYEQFF.

This clonotype was seen a single time. The chain links TRBV12-3 or TRBV12-4 to TRBJ1-2; 8 bases fit TRBD1. This CDR3 is built from 12 residues. J gave up 7 bases and V 7 bases, and 5 bases lay outside the gene matches. In DNA form, the CDR3 reads TGTGCCAGCATTCAGGGGGCTTCTGGCTACACCTTC. Translated, it gives CASIQGASGYTF.

The V call is TRBV30, the J call TRBJ1-1; 11 positions agree with TRBD1. Losses at the gene ends were 1 base for V and 11 bases for J; bases not matched to a gene: 6. Germline CDR1 reads GTSNPN; CDR2 reads SVGIG (reference sequence). The CDR3 has 13 residues. CDR3 residues: CAWSEDRGREAFF. CDR3 nucleotides: TGTGCCTGGAGTGAGGACAGGGGGCGGGAGGCTTTCTTT.